This T cell receptor (beta chain) was retrieved from a study of response to subunit inactivated influenza vaccine. The CDR3 loop spans 14 amino acids. The junction had 7 bases not matched to a gene; V was cut back by 5 bases and J by 5 bases. TCRdb analysed the RT-PCR reads with MiXCR anew, one entry per CDR3 protein. Here the sample spans about 180,000 distinct CDR3 sequences, about 9.3% being singletons. The TCR sequence derives from a man in his forties or fifties who received an inactivated influenza vaccine. The J gene is TRBJ2-5, the V gene TRBV12-3 or TRBV12-4; the match to TRBD1 covers 8 bases. Sequences were derived from non-naive T cells sorted from PBMCs, sampled on the day of vaccination. The CDR3, as DNA: TGTGCCAGCAGTCAGGGGGCGAATGGGGAGACCCAGTACTTC. This gives the protein CASSQGANGETQYF.